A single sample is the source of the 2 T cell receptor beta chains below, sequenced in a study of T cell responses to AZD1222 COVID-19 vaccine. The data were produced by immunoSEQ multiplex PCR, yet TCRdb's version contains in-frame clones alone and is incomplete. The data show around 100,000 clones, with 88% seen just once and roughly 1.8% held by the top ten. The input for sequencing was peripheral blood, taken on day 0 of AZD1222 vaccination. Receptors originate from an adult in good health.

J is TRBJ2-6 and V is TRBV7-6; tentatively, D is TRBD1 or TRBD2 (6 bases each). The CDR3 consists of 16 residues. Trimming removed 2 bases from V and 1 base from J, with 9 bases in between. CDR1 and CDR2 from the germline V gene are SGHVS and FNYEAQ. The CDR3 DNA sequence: TGTGCCAGCAGCTTACAGGGGAGGTCTGGGGCCAACGTCCTGACTTTC. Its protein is CASSLQGRSGANVLTF. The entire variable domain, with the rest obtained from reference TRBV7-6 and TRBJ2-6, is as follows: GAGVSQSPRYKVTKRGQDVALRCDPISGHVSLYWYRQALGQGPEFLTYFNYEAQQDKSGLPNDRFSAERPEGSISTLTIQRTEQRDSAMYRCASSLQGRSGANVLTFGAGSRLTVL.

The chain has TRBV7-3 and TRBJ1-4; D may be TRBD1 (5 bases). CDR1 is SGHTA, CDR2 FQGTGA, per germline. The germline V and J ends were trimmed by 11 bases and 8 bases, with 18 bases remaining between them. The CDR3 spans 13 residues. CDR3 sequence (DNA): TGTGCCGACAGACAGACTCCAGGCGAAAAACTGTTTTTT. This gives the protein CADRQTPGEKLFF.